One and the same sample provided the 20 T cell receptor beta chains below, sequenced in a study of regulatory T cells in long-lasting Graves disease (dated by TCRdb to about 2021). The library was generated by multiplex PCR. The sequencer was an Illumina HiSeq 4000. CDR3 regions were amplified by Arm-PCR with iRepertoire HTBI primers to construct TCR beta libraries. TCRdb reprocessed the public reads (quality trimming at Q25 with fastp, clone calling with MiXCR) and kept in-frame beta chains. A single entry per CDR3 protein holds the most common genes and DNA from its merged rows. The sample table contains roughly 300,000 distinct CDR3 sequences; only one count was recorded for 15% to 20% of them. Together, the top ten hold 25% to 35% of the sample. The sample's time point label is to be understood as: persistent/refractory GD, antithyroid drugs over 5 years with positive TRAb. For both TCR sequencing and RNA sequencing, RNA was extracted from PBMCs using TRIzol.

Sample: peripheral blood mononuclear cells (PBMCs), taken when the disease was refractory, from a patient treated with antithyroid drugs. Receptors originate from a female donor with Graves disease.

This clonotype occurred many times. The rearrangement joins TRBV7-9 to TRBJ1-4, with D perhaps matching TRBD1 (5 bases). The V end was cut by 5 bases, the J end by 10 bases, with 23 bases between. This CDR3 is built from 16 residues. Germline-derived CDR1 and CDR2 are SEHNR and FQNEAQ (reference sequence). The CDR3 DNA reads as TGTGCCAGCAGCAGCGTGGACATCCCGAGACGGGGAAAACTGTTTTTT. It is translated as CASSSVDIPRRGKLFF.

This clonotype was observed at least ten times. This chain uses TRBV12-3 or TRBV12-4 with TRBJ2-7; D not certain. This CDR3 spans 12 amino acids. Between the trimmed V and J ends, which lost 6 bases and 4 bases, there was a span of 10 bases. The CDR3: CASSSLEYEQYF. The CDR3 nucleotides read TGTGCCAGCAGCTCCTTGGAGTACGAGCAGTACTTC.

The V gene is TRBV4-1, the J gene TRBJ1-1; D is perhaps TRBD1 (6 bases). The germline V and J ends were trimmed by 1 base and 0 bases, with 15 bases remaining between them. CDR1 and CDR2 from the germline V gene are MGHRA and YSYEKL. There are 17 residues in the CDR3. CDR3 protein: CASSQGRQVLMNTEAFF. DNA for the CDR3: TGCGCCAGCAGCCAAGGGAGACAGGTACTCATGAACACTGAAGCTTTCTTT.

The CDR3 reads CASSIGRNTEAFF. The CDR3 DNA reads as TGTGCCAGTAGTATCGGCCGGAACACTGAAGCTTTCTTT. The V call is TRBV19, the J call TRBJ1-1; D is unclear. With 3 bases removed from V and 1 base from J, the gap between germline ends came to 6 bases. Germline-derived CDR1 and CDR2 are LNHDA and SQIVND (reference sequence). The CDR3 totals 13 residues.

This chain joins TRBV6-1 and TRBJ1-1; no clear D gene. Germline-derived CDR1 and CDR2 are MNHNS and SASEGT. The V end lost 1 base, the J end lost 0 bases, and 6 bases lay between the germline ends. The CDR3 runs to 14 residues. The CDR3 nucleotides are TGTGCCAGCAGTGAAGAGAGGATGAACACTGAAGCTTTCTTT. Its protein product is CASSEERMNTEAFF.

Concerning this clonotype itself: A much larger clone lies one base from this, so it may be a read error. The CDR3 does not end in the conserved phenylalanine or tryptophan, so this is likely a read error. The gene calls are TRBV2 and TRBJ1-1, with D possibly TRBD1 on 5 matching bases. Deletions cut 6 bases from V and 5 bases from J, with 10 bases between. The CDR3 runs 12 residues. Germline loops: CDR1 SNHLY, CDR2 FYNNEI. CDR3 in amino acids: CASSKGLTEAFL. For the CDR3, the DNA is TGTGCCAGCAGCAAGGGGCTGACTGAAGCTTTCCTT.

V gene TRBV6-1 combines with J gene TRBJ2-5; unclear D gene. From germline, CDR1 is MNHNS and CDR2 SASEGT. The V and J ends lost 6 bases and 5 bases respectively, with 13 bases between them. This CDR3 region has 13 residues. DNA of the CDR3: TGTGCCAGCAGCCAGGCGGTACAGGAGACCCAGTACTTC. This encodes CASSQAVQETQYF.

Comment on this clonotype: Sequence at one end of the junction differs from germline and may be a read error. V is TRBV5-4 and J is TRBJ1-2; D not resolved. Germline CDR1 reads SGHNT; CDR2 reads YYREEE (reference sequence). This CDR3 region has 14 residues. The CDR3 region is CASSMKTVNYVYTF. CDR3 sequence (DNA): TGTGCCAGCAGCATGAAGACGGTAAACTATGTCTACACCTTC.

The rearrangement uses TRBV19 and TRBJ1-5; 7 bases align to TRBD1. CDR1 LNHDA and CDR2 SQIVND come from the germline V gene (reference sequence). V lost 7 bases, J lost 3 bases, and 6 bases stayed unmatched. The CDR3 totals 14 residues. This chain's CDR3 is CASKETGFNQPQHF. The CDR3 DNA follows: TGTGCCAGTAAGGAGACAGGGTTCAATCAGCCCCAGCATTTT.

At least ten counts were recorded for this clonotype. The rearrangement links TRBV2 to TRBJ1-6; 11 positions match TRBD1. J gave up 6 bases and V 6 bases, and 10 bases lay outside the gene matches. The CDR3 runs to 17 residues. CDR1 is SNHLY and CDR2 is FYNNEI in the germline V gene. CDR3 amino acids: CASSRDRGIFGNSPLHF. The CDR3 DNA reads TGTGCCAGCAGCCGGGACAGGGGGATTTTTGGTAATTCACCCCTCCACTTT.

This clonotype was seen a few times. V is TRBV7-2 and J is TRBJ1-5; 10 nucleotides line up with TRBD1. The V gene's germline CDR1 is SGHTA and CDR2 FQGNSA. The CDR3 contains 16 residues. J gave up 4 bases and V 5 bases, and 8 bases lay outside the gene matches. CDR3 sequence reads: CASSAGDRGRNQPQHF. As DNA, the CDR3 is TGTGCCAGCAGCGCTGGGGACAGGGGTAGAAATCAGCCCCAGCATTTT.

This clonotype was seen at least ten times. The CDR3 sequence: CASSLADGPYGYTF. As DNA, the CDR3 is TGTGCCAGCAGCTTGGCCGACGGTCCCTATGGCTACACCTTC. The V and J genes are TRBV11-2 and TRBJ1-2; no definite D call. Germline V gene lookup returns CDR1 SGHAT and CDR2 FQNNGV. The CDR3 consists of 14 residues. V was pared by 3 bases and J by 4 bases, with 12 bases between.

V and J are TRBV4-3 and TRBJ1-1; 9 bases align to TRBD1. The CDR3 consists of 16 residues. V shed 2 bases, J shed 0 bases, and the junction held 4 bases outside the gene matches. Looked up from germline, CDR1 is LGHNA and CDR2 is YSLEER. In DNA, the CDR3 is TGCGCCAGCAGCCAAAACAGGGGGCGGTTGAACACTGAAGCTTTCTTT. As protein: CASSQNRGRLNTEAFF.

This clonotype was counted a few times. The chain has TRBV19 and TRBJ2-2, with D perhaps matching TRBD1 or TRBD2 (5 bases each). The CDR3 has 15 amino acids. Per germline, CDR1 LNHDA and CDR2 SQIVND (reference sequence). Trimming left V 4 bases short and J 6 bases short, with 15 bases between. DNA for the CDR3: TGTGCCAGTAGTACATGGGGACGGAATTCCGGGGAGCTGTTTTTT. Its protein product is CASSTWGRNSGELFF.

This clonotype was found a few times. The genes are TRBV11-3 and TRBJ1-1, with no clear D. Germline-derived CDR1 and CDR2 are SGHNT and YENEEA. The V and J ends lost 4 bases and 3 bases respectively, with 9 bases between them. The CDR3 is 13 amino acids. CDR3 residues: CASSSSLYTEAFF. CDR3 sequence (DNA): TGTGCCAGCAGCTCGTCGTTATACACTGAAGCTTTCTTT.

There are many counts of this clonotype. This chain connects TRBV20-1 to TRBJ2-7; TRBD1 agrees at 7 bases. The CDR3 runs 14 residues. V gave up 3 bases and J gave up 0 bases; unmatched junction bases: 5. Germline CDR1 reads DFQATT; CDR2 reads SNEGSKA (reference sequence). The CDR3 coding sequence is TGCAGTGCTAGTGATACAGGGGCCTCCTACGAGCAGTACTTC. This encodes CSASDTGASYEQYF.

This clonotype was seen ten or more times. The chain links TRBV7-2 to TRBJ1-3; D is ambiguous. The CDR3 contains 15 residues. The V gene lost 2 bases and the J gene lost 4 bases, with 12 bases spanning the gap. Germline assignment: CDR1 SGHTA and CDR2 FQGNSA. The CDR3 is CASSLREAGGNTIYF. DNA of the CDR3: TGTGCCAGCAGCTTAAGAGAGGCGGGGGGAAACACCATATATTTT.

This chain uses TRBV7-9 with TRBJ1-6, with D unclear. Trimming removed 4 bases at V and 8 bases at J, with 9 bases between. Germline CDR1 reads SEHNR; CDR2 reads FQNEAQ (reference sequence). The CDR3 length is 13 residues. CDR3 protein: CASSSNGDSPLHF. The CDR3 bases are TGTGCCAGCAGCTCAAATGGGGATTCACCCCTCCACTTT. Combining the CDR3 with reference TRBV7-9 and TRBJ1-6 gives the whole variable domain DTGVSQNPRHKITKRGQNVTFRCDPISEHNRLYWYRQTLGQGPEFLTYFQNEAQLEKSRLLSDRFSAERPKGSFSTLEIQRTEQGDSAMYLCASSSNGDSPLHFGNGTRLTVT.

In its sample, this clonotype was seen a few times. This chain connects TRBV19 to TRBJ2-7; 9 nucleotides agree with TRBD2. Trimming at V came to 5 bases and at J to 3 bases, leaving 5 bases not matched to a gene. The CDR3 spans 14 residues. CDR1 and CDR2 from the germline V gene are LNHDA and SQIVND (reference sequence). The CDR3 here is CASSSASGNYEQYF. The CDR3 bases are TGTGCCAGTAGTTCGGCTAGCGGGAACTACGAGCAGTACTTC.

In its sample, this clonotype was seen a few times. The chain joins TRBV3-1 to TRBJ2-5; D is ambiguous. This CDR3 spans 13 amino acids. Germline V gene lookup returns CDR1 LGHDT and CDR2 YNNKEL (reference sequence). With 10 bases removed from V and 1 base from J, the gap between germline ends came to 13 bases. The CDR3 sequence is CATLDGFQETQYF. The CDR3 DNA is TGTGCCACCCTCGACGGTTTCCAAGAGACCCAGTACTTC.